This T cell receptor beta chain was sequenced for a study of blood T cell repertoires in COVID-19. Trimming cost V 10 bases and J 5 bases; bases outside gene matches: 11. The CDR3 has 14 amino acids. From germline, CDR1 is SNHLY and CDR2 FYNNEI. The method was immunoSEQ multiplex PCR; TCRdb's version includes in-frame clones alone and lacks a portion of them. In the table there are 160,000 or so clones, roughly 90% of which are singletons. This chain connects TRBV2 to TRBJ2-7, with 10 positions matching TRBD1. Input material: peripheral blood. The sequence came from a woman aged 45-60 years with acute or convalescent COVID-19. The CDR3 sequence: CATLPDRGSNEQYF. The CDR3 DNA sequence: TGTGCCACCCTACCGGACAGGGGGTCGAACGAGCAGTACTTC.